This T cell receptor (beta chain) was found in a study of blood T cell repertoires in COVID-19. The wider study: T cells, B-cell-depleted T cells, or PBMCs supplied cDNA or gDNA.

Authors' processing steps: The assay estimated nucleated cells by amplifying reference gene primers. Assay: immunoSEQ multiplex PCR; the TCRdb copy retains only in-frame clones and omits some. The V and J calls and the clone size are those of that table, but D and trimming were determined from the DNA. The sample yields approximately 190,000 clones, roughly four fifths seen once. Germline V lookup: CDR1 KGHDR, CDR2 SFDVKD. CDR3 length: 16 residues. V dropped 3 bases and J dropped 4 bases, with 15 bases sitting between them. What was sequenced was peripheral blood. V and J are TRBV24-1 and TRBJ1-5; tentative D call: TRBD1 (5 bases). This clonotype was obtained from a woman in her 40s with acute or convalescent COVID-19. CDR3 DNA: TGTGCCACCAGTGATCCGGGCAGGGATCCGAATCAGCCCCAGCATTTT. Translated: CATSDPGRDPNQPQHF.